This TCR beta chain was recorded in a study of T-cell memory formation after mild COVID-19. Study outcomes and limitations: Mainly CM and EM harbored the contracting CD4+ clones; mainly EMRA harbored the CD8+ ones. While clones contracting from day 15 to 85 were balanced between CD4 and CD8, later expanders leaned CD4+. There was no confirmation that second-wave clones peaking on day 37 were SARS-CoV-2 specific.

In regard to this clonotype: The antigen remains unidentified.

A single record per CDR3 protein comes from TCRdb applying MiXCR to the 5' RACE reads. Here the sample spans around 150,000 distinct CDR3 sequences, roughly 28% being singletons. Trimming took 5 bases from V and 1 from J; bases not matched to a gene: 10. Germline-derived CDR1 and CDR2 are MNHNS and SASEGT. The CDR3 spans 19 residues. The rearrangement links TRBV6-1 to TRBJ2-1; 14 bases map to TRBD2. This clonotype was obtained from an adult woman who had mild COVID-19 (a few samples of this study predate the infection). Cell type and time point are not known. Sequenced input: PBMCs or a T cell subset sorted from them (not recorded which). CDR3 DNA sequence: TGTGCCAGCAGTTACTCCCCGGGACTAGCGGGAGTGTCCTACAATGAGCAGTTCTTC. Amino acid sequence: CASSYSPGLAGVSYNEQFF.